This T cell receptor beta chain was identified in a study of T-cell memory formation after mild COVID-19. General study points: A subset of responding clones appeared in pre-infection memory, suggesting cross-reactive memory joined.

Using constant-segment primers, 5'RACE produced TCR alpha and TCR beta cDNA libraries carrying sample barcodes and UMIs. TCRdb passed the 5' RACE reads through MiXCR, listing each CDR3 protein once. This table has about 440,000 distinct CDR3 sequences, roughly 20% appearing once. In the case of this clonotype: Its matching antigen is unknown.

Trimming took 3 bases from V and 0 from J, leaving 9 bases between them. The CDR3 runs to 15 residues. Sample: PBMCs or a T cell subset sorted from them (not recorded which). This chain connects TRBV12-3 or TRBV12-4 to TRBJ1-3; D perhaps matches TRBD1 (5 bases). The sequence derives from an adult woman who had mild COVID-19 (a few samples of this study predate the infection). Cell type and time point are not known. For the CDR3, the DNA is TGTGCCAGCAGTTTTACAGGAAACTCTGGAAACACCATATATTTT. Translation gives CASSFTGNSGNTIYF.